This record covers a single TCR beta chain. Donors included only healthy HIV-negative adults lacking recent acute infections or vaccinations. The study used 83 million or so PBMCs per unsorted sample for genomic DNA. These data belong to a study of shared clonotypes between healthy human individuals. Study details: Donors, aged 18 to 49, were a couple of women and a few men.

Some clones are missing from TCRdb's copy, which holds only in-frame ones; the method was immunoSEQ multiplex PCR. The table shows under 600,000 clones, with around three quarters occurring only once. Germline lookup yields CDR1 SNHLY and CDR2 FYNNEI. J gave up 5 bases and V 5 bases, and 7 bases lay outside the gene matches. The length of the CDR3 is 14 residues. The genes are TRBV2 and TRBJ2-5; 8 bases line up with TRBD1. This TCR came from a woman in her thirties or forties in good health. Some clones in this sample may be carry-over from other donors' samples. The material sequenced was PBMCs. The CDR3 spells CASSLRTGLETQYF. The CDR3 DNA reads TGTGCCAGCAGTCTCCGGACAGGGTTGGAGACCCAGTACTTC.